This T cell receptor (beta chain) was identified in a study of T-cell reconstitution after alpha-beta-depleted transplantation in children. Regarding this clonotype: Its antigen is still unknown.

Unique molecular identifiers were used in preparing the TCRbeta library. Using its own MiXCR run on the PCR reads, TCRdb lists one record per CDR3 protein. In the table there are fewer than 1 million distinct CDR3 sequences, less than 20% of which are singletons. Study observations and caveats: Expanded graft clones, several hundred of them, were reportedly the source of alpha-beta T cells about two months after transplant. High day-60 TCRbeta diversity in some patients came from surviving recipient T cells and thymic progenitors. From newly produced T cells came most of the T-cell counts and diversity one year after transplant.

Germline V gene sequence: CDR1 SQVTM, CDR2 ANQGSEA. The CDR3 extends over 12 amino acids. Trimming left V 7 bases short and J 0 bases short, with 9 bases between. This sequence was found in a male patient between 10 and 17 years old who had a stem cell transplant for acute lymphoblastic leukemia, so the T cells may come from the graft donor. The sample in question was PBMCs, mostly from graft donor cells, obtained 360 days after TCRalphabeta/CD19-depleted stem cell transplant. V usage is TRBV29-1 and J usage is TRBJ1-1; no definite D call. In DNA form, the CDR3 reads TGCAGCGCTAAACCGGTGAACACTGAAGCTTTCTTT. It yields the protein CSAKPVNTEAFF.